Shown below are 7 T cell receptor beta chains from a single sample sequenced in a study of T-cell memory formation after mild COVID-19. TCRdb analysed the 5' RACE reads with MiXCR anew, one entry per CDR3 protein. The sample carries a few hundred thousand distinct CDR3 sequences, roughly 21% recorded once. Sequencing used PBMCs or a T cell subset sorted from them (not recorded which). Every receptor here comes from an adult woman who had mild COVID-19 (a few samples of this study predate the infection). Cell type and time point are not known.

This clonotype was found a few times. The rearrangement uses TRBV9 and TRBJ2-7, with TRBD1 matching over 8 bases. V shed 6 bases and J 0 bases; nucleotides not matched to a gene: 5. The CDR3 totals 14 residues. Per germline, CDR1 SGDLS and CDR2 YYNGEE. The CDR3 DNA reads TGTGCCAGCAACCCAGGGGGCGCCTCCTACGAGCAGTACTTC. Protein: CASNPGGASYEQYF.

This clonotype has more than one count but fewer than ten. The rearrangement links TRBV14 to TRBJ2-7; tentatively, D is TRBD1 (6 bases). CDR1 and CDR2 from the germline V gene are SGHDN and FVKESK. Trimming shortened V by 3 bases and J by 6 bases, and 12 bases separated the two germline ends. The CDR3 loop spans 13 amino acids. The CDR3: CASSQLQGFEQYF. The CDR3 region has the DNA TGTGCCAGCAGCCAGTTACAGGGTTTCGAGCAGTACTTC.

The CDR3 is CATSDRTSGTNEQFF. The DNA for the CDR3 is TGTGCCACCAGTGATCGGACTAGCGGGACCAATGAGCAGTTCTTC. The chain combines TRBV24-1 with TRBJ2-1; 12 nucleotides align to TRBD2. The germline gives CDR1 KGHDR, CDR2 SFDVKD. Trimming cost V 3 bases and J 6 bases; bases outside gene matches: 2. This CDR3 comprises 15 residues.

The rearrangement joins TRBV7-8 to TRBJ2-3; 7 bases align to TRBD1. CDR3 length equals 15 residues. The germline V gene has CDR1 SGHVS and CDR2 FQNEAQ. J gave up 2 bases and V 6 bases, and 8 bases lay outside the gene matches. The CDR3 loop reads CASRRTGSPTDTQYF. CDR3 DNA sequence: TGTGCCAGCAGAAGGACAGGTTCCCCCACAGATACGCAGTATTTT.

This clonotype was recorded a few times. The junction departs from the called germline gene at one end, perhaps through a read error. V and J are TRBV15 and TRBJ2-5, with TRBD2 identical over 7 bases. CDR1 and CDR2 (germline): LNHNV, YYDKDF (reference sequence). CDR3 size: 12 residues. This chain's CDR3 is CATSIGREFRDF. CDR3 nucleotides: TGTGCCACCAGCATAGGGCGGGAGTTTCGAGACTTC.

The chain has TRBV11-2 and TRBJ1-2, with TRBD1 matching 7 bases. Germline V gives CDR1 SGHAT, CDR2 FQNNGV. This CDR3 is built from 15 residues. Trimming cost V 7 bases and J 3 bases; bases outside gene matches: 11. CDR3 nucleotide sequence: TGTGCCAGCACTTTAATGCCCGGGACAGACTATGGCTACACCTTC. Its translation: CASTLMPGTDYGYTF.

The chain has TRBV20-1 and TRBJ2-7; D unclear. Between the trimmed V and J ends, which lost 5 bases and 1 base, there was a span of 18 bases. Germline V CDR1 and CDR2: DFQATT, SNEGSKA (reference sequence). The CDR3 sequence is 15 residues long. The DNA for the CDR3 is TGCAGTGCTCCCCATGCTGGGGTGATTTCCTACGAGCAGTACTTC. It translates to CSAPHAGVISYEQYF.